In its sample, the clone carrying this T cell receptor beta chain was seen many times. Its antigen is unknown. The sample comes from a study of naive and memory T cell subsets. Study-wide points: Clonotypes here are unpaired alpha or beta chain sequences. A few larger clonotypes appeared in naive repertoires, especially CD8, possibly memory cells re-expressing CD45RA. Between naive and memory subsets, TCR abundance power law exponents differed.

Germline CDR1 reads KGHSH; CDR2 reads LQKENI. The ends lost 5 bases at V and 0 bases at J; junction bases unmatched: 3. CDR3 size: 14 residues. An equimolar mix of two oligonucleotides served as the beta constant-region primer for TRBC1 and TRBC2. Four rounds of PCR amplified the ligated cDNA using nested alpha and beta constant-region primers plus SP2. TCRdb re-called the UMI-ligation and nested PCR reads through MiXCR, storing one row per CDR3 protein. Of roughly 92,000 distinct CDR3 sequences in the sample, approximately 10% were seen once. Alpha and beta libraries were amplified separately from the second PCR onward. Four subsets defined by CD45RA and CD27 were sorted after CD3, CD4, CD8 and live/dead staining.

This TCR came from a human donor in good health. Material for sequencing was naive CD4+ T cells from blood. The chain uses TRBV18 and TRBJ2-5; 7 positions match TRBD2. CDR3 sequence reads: CASSWSGNQETQYF. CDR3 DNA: TGTGCCAGCTCATGGAGCGGGAACCAAGAGACCCAGTACTTC. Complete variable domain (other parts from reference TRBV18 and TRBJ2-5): NAGVMQNPRHLVRRRGQEARLRCSPMKGHSHVYWYRQLPEEGLKFMVYLQKENIIDESGMPKERFSAEFPKEGPSILRIQQVVRGDSAAYFCASSWSGNQETQYFGPGTRLLVL.